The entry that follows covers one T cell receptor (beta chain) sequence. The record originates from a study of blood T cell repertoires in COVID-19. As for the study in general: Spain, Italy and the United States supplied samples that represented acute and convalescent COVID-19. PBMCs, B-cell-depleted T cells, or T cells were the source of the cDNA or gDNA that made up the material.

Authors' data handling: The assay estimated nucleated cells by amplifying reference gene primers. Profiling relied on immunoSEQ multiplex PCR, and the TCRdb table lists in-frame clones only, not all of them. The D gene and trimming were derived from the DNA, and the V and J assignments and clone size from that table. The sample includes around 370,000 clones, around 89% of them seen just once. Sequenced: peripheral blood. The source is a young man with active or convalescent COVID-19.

Here the CDR3 DNA reads TGTGCCAGCAGATATGCCCTAGGCAATCAGCCCCAGCATTTT. This gives the protein CASRYALGNQPQHF. This chain links TRBV27 with TRBJ1-5; D not resolved. Germline V lookup: CDR1 MNHEY, CDR2 SMNVEV (reference sequence). V shed 6 bases and J shed 2 bases, with 11 bases lying between them. The CDR3 has 14 amino acids.